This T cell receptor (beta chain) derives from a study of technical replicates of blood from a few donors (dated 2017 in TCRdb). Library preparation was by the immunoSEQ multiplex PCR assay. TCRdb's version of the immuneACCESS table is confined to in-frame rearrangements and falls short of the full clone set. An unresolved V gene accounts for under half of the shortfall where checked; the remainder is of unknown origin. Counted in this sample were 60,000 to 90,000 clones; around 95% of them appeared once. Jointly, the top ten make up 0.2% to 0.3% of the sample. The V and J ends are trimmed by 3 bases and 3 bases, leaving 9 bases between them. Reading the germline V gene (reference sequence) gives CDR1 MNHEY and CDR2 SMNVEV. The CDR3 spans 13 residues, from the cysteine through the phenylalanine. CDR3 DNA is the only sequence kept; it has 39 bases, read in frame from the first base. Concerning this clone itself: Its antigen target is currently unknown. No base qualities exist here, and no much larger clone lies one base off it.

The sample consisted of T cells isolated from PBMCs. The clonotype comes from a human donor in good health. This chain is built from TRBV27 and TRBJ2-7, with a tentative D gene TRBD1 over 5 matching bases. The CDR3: CASSFFQGYEQYF. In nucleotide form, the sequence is TGTGCCAGCAGTTTTTTCCAGGGCTACGAGCAGTACTTC.